In this sample, the clone carrying this T cell receptor beta chain turned up once. This CDR3 is missing its conserved last phenylalanine or tryptophan, likely due to a read error. Only in-frame clones appear in the TCRdb table, and some are missing; sequencing was by immunoSEQ multiplex PCR. Among roughly 10,000 clones listed, about four fifths were seen once. This sample was taken from a study of ipilimumab plus nivolumab after autologous stem cell transplantation. The material sequenced was PBMCs, taken in a trial of ipilimumab plus nivolumab as post-transplant consolidation. This receptor was taken from a male donor with diffuse large B-cell lymphoma.

The CDR3 protein is CASSLLTRRHVDGYTL. The CDR3 nucleotides read TGTGCCAGCAGCTTACTTACGAGGAGGCACGTTGATGGCTACACCCTC. The chain has TRBV7-9 and TRBJ1-2; the D is unclear. Trimming shortened V by 2 bases and J by 6 bases, and 19 bases separated the two germline ends. This CDR3 has 16 amino acids. Germline loops: CDR1 SEHNR, CDR2 FQNEAQ (reference sequence).